This TCR beta chain originates from a study of shared clonotypes between healthy human individuals. Study-level findings and limits: Sorted-subset samples were not fully sequenced, rarefaction indicated. What naive subsets generally showed was a larger estimated richness than memory subsets showed.

The assay was immunoSEQ multiplex PCR, and TCRdb's table has in-frame clones only and misses some. The sample has 2 million to 2.5 million clones; around 92% are singletons. With respect to this clone: The antigen remains undetermined.

This receptor was identified in a man in his late teens or twenties in good health. Some clones in this sample may be carry-over from other donors' samples. Input material: naive CD4+ T cells from PBMCs. Subset described: CD45RA+ positively selected.

CDR3 DNA sequence: TGTGCCAGCAGTGATACGACCGGGACAGGGAGGTACGAGCAGTACTTC. Translation gives CASSDTTGTGRYEQYF. The chain couples TRBV25-1 to TRBJ2-7; 9 positions match TRBD1. V shed 3 bases, J shed 4 bases, and the junction held 10 bases outside the gene matches. The length of the CDR3 is 16 residues. Germline CDR1 MGHDK, CDR2 SYGVNS.